This T cell receptor beta chain was identified in a study of CD8 T cells in ankylosing spondylitis. The germline V gene has CDR1 SQVTM and CDR2 ANQGSEA. V shed 0 bases and J shed 6 bases, with 12 bases lying between them. This CDR3 has 13 residues. Study observations and caveats: The authors found the disease-linked clones to be CD8+ and relatively rare in peripheral blood. Among TCR beta sequences, a motif of several highly homologous variants appeared characteristic of ankylosing spondylitis blood. Within matched ankylosing spondylitis synovial fluid, disease-linked clones were reportedly significantly enriched.

Quantitative 5'-RACE with molecular barcodes produced the TCR beta libraries. TCRdb reprocessed the 5' RACE reads via MiXCR and lists one record per CDR3 protein. In the table there are roughly 230,000 distinct CDR3 sequences, 15% to 20% of which are singletons. At least ten counts were recorded for this clonotype. Its specificity is not known. Specimen: blood, either unsorted or a sorted T cell fraction (not recorded which). V is TRBV29-1 and J is TRBJ2-7; D not certain. This TCR derives from a male donor with ankylosing spondylitis or in good health (not recorded which). CDR3 in DNA: TGCAGCGTTGAAGATCGACGCAGCGCCGAGCAGTACTTC. Amino acid sequence: CSVEDRRSAEQYF.